This entry lists 16 T cell receptor beta chains sequenced from one sample in a study of CD8 T cells in ankylosing spondylitis (dated by TCRdb to 2017 to 2019). Library method: 5' RACE. Sequencing relied on an Illumina HiSeq 2500. The public sequencing data were trimmed at Q25 with fastp and processed into clonotypes with MiXCR by TCRdb, which kept only in-frame beta chains. Entries are consolidated by CDR3 protein sequence, retaining the most common genes and DNA. This sample lists nearly 350,000 distinct CDR3 sequences; over 12% were detected once. 1.1% of the sample lies in the top ten. Specimen: blood, either unsorted or a sorted T cell fraction (not recorded which). The source is a male donor with ankylosing spondylitis or in good health (not recorded which).

The chain joins TRBV7-8 to TRBJ2-5; 8 positions match TRBD1. Germline V gene data show CDR1 as SGHVS and CDR2 as FQNEAQ. Unmatched junction bases numbered 8, after V lost 6 bases and J lost 5 bases. The CDR3 spans 14 residues. The CDR3 reads CASRQGAVGETQYF. The CDR3 nucleotides are TGTGCCAGCAGGCAGGGGGCTGTGGGGGAGACCCAGTACTTC. Full variable domain (rest looked up from reference TRBV7-8 and TRBJ2-5): GAGVSQSPRYKVAKRGQDVALRCDPISGHVSLFWYQQALGQGPEFLTYFQNEAQLDKSGLPSDRFFAERPEGSVSTLKIQRTQQEDSAVYLCASRQGAVGETQYFGPGTRLLVL.

The V gene is TRBV9, the J gene TRBJ2-2, with unresolved D. The CDR3 consists of 15 residues. Germline V gene sequence: CDR1 SGDLS, CDR2 YYNGEE. V lost 0 bases to trimming and J lost 0 bases, with 6 bases between them. The CDR3, as DNA: TGTGCCAGCAGCGTAGAGGCGGCGAACACCGGGGAGCTGTTTTTT. This codes for CASSVEAANTGELFF.

There are a few counts of this clonotype. V is TRBV7-2 and J is TRBJ1-2; 9 bases align to TRBD1. Germline V gene lookup returns CDR1 SGHTA and CDR2 FQGNSA. The CDR3 extends over 13 amino acids. The V and J ends lost 5 bases and 7 bases, in that order; junction bases with no gene match: 5. In DNA, the CDR3 is TGTGCCAGCAGCGTACAGGGGGCCGCTGGCTACACCTTC. Protein: CASSVQGAAGYTF.

A few counts support this clonotype. V and J are TRBV20-1 and TRBJ2-7; no clear D gene. The germline CDR1 and CDR2 sequences are DFQATT and SNEGSKA (reference sequence). V lost 4 bases to trimming and J lost 0 bases, with 7 bases between them. This CDR3 is built from 12 residues. CDR3: CSAKISSYEQYF. The CDR3 region has the DNA TGCAGTGCTAAGATTAGCTCCTACGAGCAGTACTTC.

The gene calls are TRBV28 and TRBJ1-1, with 7 bases matching TRBD1. The V gene's germline CDR1 is MDHEN and CDR2 SYDVKM. V gave up 9 bases and J gave up 0 bases; unmatched junction bases: 7. The CDR3 extends over 14 amino acids. Here the CDR3 reads CASQSGQVNTEAFF. DNA of the CDR3: TGTGCCAGTCAGTCCGGACAGGTGAACACTGAAGCTTTCTTT.

This clonotype came up many times. One end of the junction does not line up with germline, which may come from a read error. The chain couples TRBV12-3 or TRBV12-4 to TRBJ1-2; D gene unclear. The CDR3 runs to 11 residues. This CDR3 reads CASSLDRTIAF. CDR3 DNA sequence: TGTGCCAGCAGTTTAGACCGGACTATCGCCTTC.

The DNA of the CDR3 is TGTGCCAGCTCACCGGACAGGGCCGGGGAGCTGTTTTTT. It yields the protein CASSPDRAGELFF. The chain joins TRBV18 to TRBJ2-2; 8 bases align to TRBD1. With V trimmed by 3 bases and J by 6 bases, 0 bases remained unmatched. This CDR3 is built from 13 residues. The V gene's germline CDR1 is KGHSH and CDR2 LQKENI.

This clonotype appeared a single time. This chain uses TRBV9 with TRBJ2-1; TRBD1 is a possible D gene (5 bases). The germline V gene has CDR1 SGDLS and CDR2 YYNGEE. CDR3 size: 14 residues. V was trimmed by 5 bases and J by 8 bases, leaving 17 bases between them. The CDR3 DNA follows: TGTGCCAGCAGTGGGGCAGGCCGCTGGGATGAGCAGTTCTTC. Encoded protein: CASSGAGRWDEQFF.

The chain links TRBV6-1 to TRBJ1-1; D is uncertain. Trimming took 6 bases from V and 0 from J, leaving 14 bases between them. The CDR3 consists of 15 residues. From germline, CDR1 is MNHNS and CDR2 SASEGT. The CDR3 protein is CASSHSRGLNTEAFF. CDR3 sequence (DNA): TGTGCCAGCAGCCACAGTCGAGGGTTGAACACTGAAGCTTTCTTT.

This clonotype occurred a few times. V usage is TRBV7-2 and J usage is TRBJ2-7; either TRBD1 or TRBD2 may supply D (5 bases each). V lost 2 bases, J lost 7 bases, and 15 bases lay in between. Germline V lookup: CDR1 SGHTA, CDR2 FQGNSA. The CDR3 length is 14 residues. CDR3 protein: CASSLSGRIWEQYF. DNA for the CDR3: TGTGCCAGCAGCTTATCGGGACGGATCTGGGAGCAGTACTTC.

The gene calls are TRBV18 and TRBJ2-7; TRBD1 aligns across 9 bases. Germline CDR1 reads KGHSH; CDR2 reads LQKENI. The CDR3 sequence is 15 residues long. V was pared by 5 bases and J by 3 bases, with 8 bases of the junction left unmatched. CDR3 coding DNA: TGTGCCAGCTCATCCGGACAGGGGCGAGACTACGAGCAGTACTTC. As protein: CASSSGQGRDYEQYF.

The V call is TRBV20-1, the J call TRBJ2-1; 10 bases agree with TRBD2. Unmatched junction bases numbered 5, after V lost 8 bases and J lost 4 bases. The germline V gene encodes CDR1 DFQATT and CDR2 SNEGSKA (reference sequence). The CDR3 runs 13 residues. The DNA of the CDR3 is TGCAGTATAACTAGCGGGACTTACAATGAGCAGTTCTTC. Residues: CSITSGTYNEQFF.

A single count supports this clonotype. The chain joins TRBV10-2 to TRBJ2-2; 12 nucleotides agree with TRBD2. V lost 8 bases to trimming and J lost 2 bases; unmatched junction nucleotides: 9. The CDR3 has 17 residues. The germline CDR1 and CDR2 sequences are WSHSY and SAAADI. This CDR3 reads CASQTRLAGANTGELFF. For the CDR3, the DNA is TGCGCCAGCCAGACCCGACTAGCGGGGGCCAACACCGGGGAGCTGTTTTTT.

The chain recombines TRBV7-2 with TRBJ2-1; possibly TRBD1 or TRBD2 for D (5 bases each). This CDR3 contains 15 residues. Deletions cut 1 base from V and 10 bases from J, with 17 bases between. Germline lookup yields CDR1 SGHTA and CDR2 FQGNSA. In DNA form, the CDR3 reads TGTGCCAGCAGCTTAGTGAAGGGAGACAGTCAGGAGCAGTTCTTC. Its protein is CASSLVKGDSQEQFF.

This chain uses TRBV5-1 with TRBJ1-1, with 8 bases that match TRBD1. The V gene end was trimmed by 2 bases and the J gene end by 4 bases; junction bases not matched to a gene: 4. The CDR3 loop spans 14 amino acids. Germline V gene sequence: CDR1 SGHRS, CDR2 YFSETQ. The CDR3: CASSLQGGSTEAFF. The CDR3 DNA sequence: TGCGCCAGCAGCTTACAGGGGGGGAGCACTGAAGCTTTCTTT.

This clonotype was counted only a few times. The chain joins TRBV5-1 to TRBJ2-5; weak D call: TRBD2 (5 bases). Trimming pared 7 bases from V and 0 bases from J, leaving 16 bases between. CDR1 is SGHRS, CDR2 YFSETQ, per germline. The CDR3 is 15 residues long. CDR3 residues: CASVRARGDQETQYF. The CDR3 DNA sequence: TGCGCCAGCGTCCGTGCCCGGGGAGACCAAGAGACCCAGTACTTC. Full variable domain (remainder filled in from reference TRBV5-1 and TRBJ2-5): KAGVTQTPRYLIKTRGQQVTLSCSPISGHRSVSWYQQTPGQGLQFLFEYFSETQRNKGNFPGRFSGRQFSNSRSEMNVSTLELGDSALYLCASVRARGDQETQYFGPGTRLLVL.